The next 18 T cell receptor beta chains were all read from a single sample in a study of T cells in Graves' hyperthyroidism and ophthalmopathy. RNA transcripts served as the template for amplifying TCR beta CDR3 regions. Carried out on the TCR CDR3, a first-round RT-PCR used the HTBI primer set. From the multiplex PCR reads, TCRdb called clonotypes with MiXCR, one entry per CDR3 protein. The sample contains 250,000 to 350,000 distinct CDR3 sequences, roughly 22% of which appear only once. Sequenced material: blood. These receptors were collected from a man aged 30 to 39 with Graves' ophthalmopathy.

This clonotype came up many times. CDR3 sequence (DNA): TGTGCCAGCAGCAGACTAGCGGCTCCCAGAGATACGCAGTATTTT. This sequence encodes CASSRLAAPRDTQYF. This rearrangement joins TRBV12-3 or TRBV12-4 to TRBJ2-3; 9 bases fit TRBD2. CDR3 length equals 15 residues. J lost 5 bases, V lost 6 bases, and 9 bases had no gene match.

This clonotype came up many times. The chain employs TRBV20-1 and TRBJ2-1; TRBD2 agrees at 11 bases. After removal of 3 bases from V and 7 bases from J, the junction contained 8 bases not matched to a gene. Per the germline V gene, CDR1 is DFQATT and CDR2 is SNEGSKA (reference sequence). The CDR3 sequence is 15 residues long. CDR3 region: CSARATSGTTNEQFF. The CDR3 DNA follows: TGCAGTGCTAGGGCGACTAGCGGGACGACTAATGAGCAGTTCTTC.

Only a few counts were recorded for this clonotype. This chain joins TRBV4-2 and TRBJ1-6; D ambiguous. CDR1 is LGHNA, CDR2 YNFKEQ, per germline. This CDR3 has 15 amino acids. V lost 4 bases and J lost 7, with 14 bases in between. DNA of the CDR3: TGTGCCAGCAGCCTCGGTACAGACCTAAATTCACCCCTCCACTTT. Translated: CASSLGTDLNSPLHF.

The chain employs TRBV7-2 and TRBJ1-2; the D gene is possibly TRBD1 (5 bases). The ends were cut back, 4 bases at V and 8 bases at J, with 14 bases in the middle. The CDR3 runs to 13 residues. CDR1 is SGHTA, CDR2 FQGNSA, per germline. The CDR3 spells CASSYQTGWGYTF. As DNA, the CDR3 is TGTGCCAGCAGCTATCAAACAGGCTGGGGCTACACCTTC.

The table lists this clonotype with a few counts. The chain links TRBV10-1 to TRBJ2-2, with a tentative D call TRBD1 (6 bases). The germline V gene encodes CDR1 WNHNN and CDR2 SYGVQD (reference sequence). The germline V and J ends were trimmed by 2 bases and 5 bases, with 9 bases remaining between them. This CDR3 has 14 residues. This CDR3 reads CASSELTGTGELFF. CDR3 DNA: TGCGCCAGCAGTGAGCTTACAGGGACCGGGGAGCTGTTTTTT.

The chain is built from TRBV20-1 and TRBJ2-7; possibly TRBD2 for D (6 bases). CDR1 is DFQATT, CDR2 SNEGSKA, per germline (reference sequence). The CDR3 is made up of 12 amino acids. Trimming stripped 3 bases from V and 6 bases from J, with 12 bases between. DNA of the CDR3: TGCAGTGCTAGGCCACTAGCTAGCGAGCAGTACTTC. Protein product: CSARPLASEQYF.

This clonotype was seen a handful of times. V and J are TRBV7-9 and TRBJ2-3; 8 positions match TRBD2. V shed 5 bases and J 2 bases; nucleotides not matched to a gene: 9. The length of the CDR3 is 16 residues. Germline assignment: CDR1 SEHNR and CDR2 FQNEAQ (reference sequence). For the CDR3, the DNA is TGTGCCAGCAGCGTGCCCCTCGGACTAGCCACAGATACGCAGTATTTT. Residues: CASSVPLGLATDTQYF.

This clonotype was observed at least ten times. The chain carries TRBV30 and TRBJ2-5; TRBD2 matches 8 bases. V was pared by 2 bases and J by 1 base, with 3 bases of the junction left unmatched. The CDR3 has 14 amino acids. CDR1 and CDR2 (germline): GTSNPN, SVGIG (reference sequence). CDR3 protein: CAWSFTSGQETQYF. CDR3 coding DNA: TGTGCCTGGAGTTTTACTAGCGGCCAAGAGACCCAGTACTTC. The full variable domain, completed using reference TRBV30 and TRBJ2-5, is SQTIHQWPATLVQPVGSPLSLECTVEGTSNPNLYWYRQAAGRGLQLLFYSVGIGQISSEVPQNLSASRPQDRQFILSSKKLLLSDSGFYLCAWSFTSGQETQYFGPGTRLLVL.

This clonotype has a handful of counts. This chain connects TRBV5-8 to TRBJ1-4; no clear D. The CDR3 length is 16 residues. Per the germline V gene, CDR1 is SGHTS and CDR2 is YDEGEE. With 3 bases removed from V and 0 bases from J, the gap between germline ends came to 12 bases. CDR3 sequence: CASSSFGMTTNEKLFF. DNA for the CDR3: TGTGCCAGCAGCTCCTTTGGGATGACAACTAATGAAAAACTGTTTTTT. Combining the CDR3 with reference TRBV5-8 and TRBJ1-4 gives the whole variable domain EAGVTQSPTHLIKTRGQQATLRCSPISGHTSVYWYQQALGLGLQFLLWYDEGEERNRGNFPPRFSGRQFPNYSSELNVNALELEDSALYLCASSSFGMTTNEKLFFGSGTQLSVL.

This clonotype was seen only a few times. The chain has TRBV20-1 and TRBJ2-1, with D possibly being TRBD2 (6 bases). V shed 3 bases and J shed 14 bases, with 26 bases lying between them. Germline CDR1 reads DFQATT; CDR2 reads SNEGSKA (reference sequence). The CDR3 runs to 15 residues. The CDR3 sequence is CSASSFVAANRREFF. The CDR3 DNA follows: TGCAGTGCTAGTTCCTTCGTAGCGGCGAACCGGCGCGAGTTCTTC.

With respect to this clonotype: Since a much larger clone is just one base distant, this may be a read error. Because it lacks the conserved phenylalanine or tryptophan at the end, this CDR3 is likely a read error. The CDR3 sequence: CASSYRGTANEQFL. The CDR3 DNA follows: TGTGCCAGCAGTTATAGAGGGACAGCCAATGAGCAGTTCCTC. The chain carries TRBV11-3 and TRBJ2-1; 7 nucleotides agree with TRBD1. The germline V gene has CDR1 SGHNT and CDR2 YENEEA. The V gene end was trimmed by 6 bases and the J gene end by 6 bases; junction bases not matched to a gene: 8. This CDR3 comprises 14 residues.

The V gene is TRBV3-1, the J gene TRBJ2-2; D is possibly TRBD1 (5 bases). The CDR3 is 15 residues long. Germline CDR1 is LGHDT and CDR2 is YNNKEL (reference sequence). The ends were cut back, 1 base at V and 1 base at J, with 7 bases in the middle. CDR3 loop: CASSQARVNTGELFF. As DNA, the CDR3 is TGTGCCAGCAGCCAAGCCAGGGTGAACACCGGGGAGCTGTTTTTT.

This clonotype was seen many times. The chain's CDR3 is CASSLGGGPYEQYF. The DNA of the CDR3 is TGTGCCAGCAGTTTGGGGGGCGGGCCCTACGAGCAGTACTTC. The rearrangement uses TRBV12-3 or TRBV12-4 and TRBJ2-7; either TRBD1 or TRBD2 may fit D (6 bases each). V lost 3 bases, J lost 2 bases, and 11 bases lay in between. This CDR3 is built from 14 residues.

The V gene is TRBV11-3, the J gene TRBJ2-5; 14 bases fit TRBD2. The V gene's germline CDR1 is SGHNT and CDR2 YENEEA. The CDR3 loop spans 17 amino acids. The trim removed 5 bases at V and 5 bases at J, leaving 10 bases unmatched. The CDR3 region is CASSTGTSGSKGETQYF. CDR3 bases: TGTGCCAGCAGCACCGGGACTAGCGGGAGTAAGGGGGAGACCCAGTACTTC.

This clonotype has ten or more counts. The chain carries TRBV12-3 or TRBV12-4 and TRBJ1-1, with 8 bases identical to TRBD1. Germline trimming cut 7 bases from V and 1 base from J; bases unmatched to any gene: 5. The CDR3 spans 14 residues. Written as DNA, the CDR3 is TGTGCCAGCAAAGACAGGGGAGGGAACACTGAAGCTTTCTTT. Translated: CASKDRGGNTEAFF.

This clonotype was seen at least ten times. As DNA, the CDR3 is TGTGCCAGCAAAGTCCGGACAGACGGAGAAGCTTTCTTT. The encoded protein is CASKVRTDGEAFF. This rearrangement joins TRBV27 to TRBJ1-1, with a tentative D call TRBD1 (6 bases). The CDR3 consists of 13 residues. V lost 7 bases to trimming and J lost 8 bases, with 17 bases between them. Looked up from germline, CDR1 is MNHEY and CDR2 is SMNVEV (reference sequence).

CDR3 DNA: TGTGCCAGCAGCCCGCCTACAGGGGACTTGAGCTCCTACAATGAGCAGTTCTTC. Protein product: CASSPPTGDLSSYNEQFF. This chain connects TRBV7-9 to TRBJ2-1, with D maybe TRBD1 (7 bases). The CDR3 has 18 residues. The V and J ends lost 5 bases and 0 bases respectively, with 20 bases between them. Germline-derived CDR1 and CDR2 are SEHNR and FQNEAQ (reference sequence).

This chain connects TRBV7-9 to TRBJ1-3; weak D call: TRBD1 (6 bases). The ends were cut back, 5 bases at V and 5 bases at J, with 10 bases in the middle. Germline V gene data show CDR1 as SEHNR and CDR2 as FQNEAQ (reference sequence). The length of the CDR3 is 13 residues. Written as DNA, the CDR3 is TGTGCCAGCAGCCCGGACAGTAGAAACACCATATATTTT. Its translation is CASSPDSRNTIYF.